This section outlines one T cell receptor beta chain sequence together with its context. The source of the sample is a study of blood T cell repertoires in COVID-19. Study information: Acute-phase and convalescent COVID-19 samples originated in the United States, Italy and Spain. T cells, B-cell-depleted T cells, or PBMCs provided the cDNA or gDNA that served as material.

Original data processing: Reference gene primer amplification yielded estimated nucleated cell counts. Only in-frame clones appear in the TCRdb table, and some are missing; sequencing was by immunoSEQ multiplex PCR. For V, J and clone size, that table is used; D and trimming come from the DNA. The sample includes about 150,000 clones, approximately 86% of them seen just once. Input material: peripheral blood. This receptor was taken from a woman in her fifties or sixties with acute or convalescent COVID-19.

The CDR3 DNA reads as TGCAGCGTTGAGCGGCAGGGGTCCGAATCGAACTATGGCTACACCTTC. Translating gives CSVERQGSESNYGYTF. The genes are TRBV29-1 and TRBJ1-2; perhaps TRBD1 as D (6 bases). This CDR3 is built from 16 residues. V lost 3 bases, J lost 2 bases, and 19 bases lay in between. From germline, CDR1 is SQVTM and CDR2 ANQGSEA. The variable domain in full, completed from reference TRBV29-1 and TRBJ1-2, reads SAVISQKPSRDICQRGTSLTIQCQVDSQVTMMFWYRQQPGQSLTLIATANQGSEATYESGFVIDKFPISRPNLTFSTLTVSNMSPEDSSIYLCSVERQGSESNYGYTFGSGTRLTVV.